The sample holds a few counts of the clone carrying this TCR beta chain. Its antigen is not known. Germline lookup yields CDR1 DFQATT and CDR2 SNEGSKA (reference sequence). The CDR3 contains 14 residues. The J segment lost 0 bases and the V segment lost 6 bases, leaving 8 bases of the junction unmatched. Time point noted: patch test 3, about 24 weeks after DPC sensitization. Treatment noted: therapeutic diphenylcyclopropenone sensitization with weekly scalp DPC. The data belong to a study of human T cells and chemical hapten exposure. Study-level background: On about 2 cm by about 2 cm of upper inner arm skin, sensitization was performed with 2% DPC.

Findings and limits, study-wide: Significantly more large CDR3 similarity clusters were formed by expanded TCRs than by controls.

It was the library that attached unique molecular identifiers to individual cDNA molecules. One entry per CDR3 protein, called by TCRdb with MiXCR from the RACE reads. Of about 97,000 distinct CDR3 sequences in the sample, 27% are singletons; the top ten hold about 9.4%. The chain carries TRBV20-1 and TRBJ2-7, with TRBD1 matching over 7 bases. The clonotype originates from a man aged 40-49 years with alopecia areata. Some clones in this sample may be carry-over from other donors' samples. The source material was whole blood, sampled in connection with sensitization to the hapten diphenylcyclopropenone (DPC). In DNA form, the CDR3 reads TGCAGTGCCCATAACAGGGGTTACTCCTACGAGCAGTACTTC. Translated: CSAHNRGYSYEQYF.